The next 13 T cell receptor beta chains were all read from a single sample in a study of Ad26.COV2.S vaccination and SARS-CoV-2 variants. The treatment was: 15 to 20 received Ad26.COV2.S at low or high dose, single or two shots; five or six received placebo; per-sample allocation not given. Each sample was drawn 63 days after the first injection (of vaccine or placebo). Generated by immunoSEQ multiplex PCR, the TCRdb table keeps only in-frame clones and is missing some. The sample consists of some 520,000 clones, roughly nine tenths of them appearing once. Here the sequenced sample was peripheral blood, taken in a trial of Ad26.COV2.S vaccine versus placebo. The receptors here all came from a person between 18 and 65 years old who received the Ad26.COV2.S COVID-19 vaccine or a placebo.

The CDR3 spells CASSAIGAGRADTQYF. The CDR3 DNA sequence: TGTGCCAGCAGCGCAATAGGGGCCGGCCGGGCAGATACGCAGTATTTT. This chain joins TRBV9 and TRBJ2-3, with D maybe TRBD1 (5 bases). V lost 3 bases and J 4 bases, leaving 18 bases between the germline ends. CDR1 and CDR2 from the germline V gene are SGDLS and YYNGEE. The CDR3 runs 16 residues. Looking up the rest from reference TRBV9 and TRBJ2-3 gives the full variable domain: DSGVTQTPKHLITATGQRVTLRCSPRSGDLSVYWYQQSLDQGLQFLIQYYNGEERAKGNILERFSAQQFPDLHSELNLSSLELGDSALYFCASSAIGAGRADTQYFGPGTRLTVL.

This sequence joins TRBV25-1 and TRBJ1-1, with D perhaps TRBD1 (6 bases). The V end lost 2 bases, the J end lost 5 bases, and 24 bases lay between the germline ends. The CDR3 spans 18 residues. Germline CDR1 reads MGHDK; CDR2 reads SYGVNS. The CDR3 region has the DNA TGTGCCAGCAGTGAAGTGTGCCAGGGGCCCTGGCCGGTTACTGAAGCTTTCTTT. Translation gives CASSEVCQGPWPVTEAFF.

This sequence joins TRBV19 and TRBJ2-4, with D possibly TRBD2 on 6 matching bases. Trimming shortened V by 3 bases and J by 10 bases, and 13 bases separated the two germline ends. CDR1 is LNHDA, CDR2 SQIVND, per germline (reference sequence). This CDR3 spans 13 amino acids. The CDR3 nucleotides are TGTGCCAGTAGTATTTTGGGACTCCATATTCAGTACTTC. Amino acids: CASSILGLHIQYF. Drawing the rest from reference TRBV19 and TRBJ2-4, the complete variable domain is DGGITQSPKYLFRKEGQNVTLSCEQNLNHDAMYWYRQDPGQGLRLIYYSQIVNDFQKGDIAEGYSVSREKKESFPLTVTSAQKNPTAFYLCASSILGLHIQYFGAGTRLSVL.

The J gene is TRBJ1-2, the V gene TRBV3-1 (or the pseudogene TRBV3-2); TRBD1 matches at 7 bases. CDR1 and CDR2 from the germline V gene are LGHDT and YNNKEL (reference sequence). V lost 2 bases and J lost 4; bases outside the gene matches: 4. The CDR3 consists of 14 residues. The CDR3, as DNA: TGTGCCAGCAGCCAACCACAGGGGACCTATGGCTACACCTTC. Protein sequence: CASSQPQGTYGYTF.

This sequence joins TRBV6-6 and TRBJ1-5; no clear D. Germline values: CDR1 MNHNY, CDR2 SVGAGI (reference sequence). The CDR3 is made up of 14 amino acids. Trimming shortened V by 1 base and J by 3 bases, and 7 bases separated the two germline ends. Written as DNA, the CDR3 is TGTGCCAGCAGTTACTTGCGCGACAATCAGCCCCAGCATTTT. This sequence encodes CASSYLRDNQPQHF.

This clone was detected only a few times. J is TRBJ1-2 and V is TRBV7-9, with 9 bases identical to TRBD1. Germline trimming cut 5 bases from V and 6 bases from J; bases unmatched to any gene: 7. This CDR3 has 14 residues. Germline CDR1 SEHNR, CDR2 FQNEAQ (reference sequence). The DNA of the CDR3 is TGTGCCAGCAGCCAATCCTGGACAGGGGATGGCTACACCTTC. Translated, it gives CASSQSWTGDGYTF.

The CDR3 here is CASSYRGRYNEQFF. In DNA form, the CDR3 reads TGCGCCAGCAGCTACCGGGGACGTTACAATGAGCAGTTCTTC. The chain is built from TRBV5-1 and TRBJ2-1, with D tentatively TRBD1 or TRBD2 (5 bases each). This CDR3 region has 14 residues. Trimming left V 3 bases short and J 4 bases short, with 11 bases between. Germline CDR1 is SGHRS and CDR2 is YFSETQ.

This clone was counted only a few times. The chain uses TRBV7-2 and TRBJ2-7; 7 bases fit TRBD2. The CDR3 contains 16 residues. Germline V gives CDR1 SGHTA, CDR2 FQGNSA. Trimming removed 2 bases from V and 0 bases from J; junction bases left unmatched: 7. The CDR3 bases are TGTGCCAGCAGCTTACCTCTGGGGACTAACTCCTACGAGCAGTACTTC. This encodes CASSLPLGTNSYEQYF.

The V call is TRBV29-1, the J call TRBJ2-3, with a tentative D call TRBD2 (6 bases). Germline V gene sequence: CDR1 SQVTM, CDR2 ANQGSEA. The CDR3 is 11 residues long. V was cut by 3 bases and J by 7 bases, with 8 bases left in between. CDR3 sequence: CSVEGGHTQYF. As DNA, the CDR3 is TGCAGCGTTGAGGGGGGACATACGCAGTATTTT.

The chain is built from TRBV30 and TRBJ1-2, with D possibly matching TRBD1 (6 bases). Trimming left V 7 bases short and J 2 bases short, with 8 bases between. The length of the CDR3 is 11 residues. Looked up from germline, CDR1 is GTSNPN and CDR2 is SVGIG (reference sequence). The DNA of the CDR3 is TGTGCCTTAGGGGGAAACTATGGCTACACCTTC. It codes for CALGGNYGYTF. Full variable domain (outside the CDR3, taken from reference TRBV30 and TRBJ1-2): SQTIHQWPATLVQPVGSPLSLECTVEGTSNPNLYWYRQAAGRGLQLLFYSVGIGQISSEVPQNLSASRPQDRQFILSSKKLLLSDSGFYLCALGGNYGYTFGSGTRLTVV.

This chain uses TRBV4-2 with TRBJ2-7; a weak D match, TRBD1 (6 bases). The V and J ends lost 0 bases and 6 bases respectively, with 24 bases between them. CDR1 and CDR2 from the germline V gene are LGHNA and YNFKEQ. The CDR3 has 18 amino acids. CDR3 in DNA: TGTGCCAGCAGCCAAGAGGCCCGTTCCTGGGGGCTCGTCCCCGAGCAGTACTTC. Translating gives CASSQEARSWGLVPEQYF.

CDR3 DNA sequence: TGTGCCAGTCGCTCCATAACTGGGGATGGAGAGACCCAGTACTTC. Protein sequence: CASRSITGDGETQYF. V gene TRBV19 combines with J gene TRBJ2-5, with unresolved D. V dropped 8 bases and J dropped 4 bases, with 20 bases sitting between them. The V gene's germline CDR1 is LNHDA and CDR2 SQIVND (reference sequence). The CDR3 has 15 amino acids.

CDR3: CASSQDATSGSYEQYF. CDR3 coding DNA: TGTGCCAGCAGCCAAGACGCGACTAGCGGGAGTTACGAGCAGTACTTC. This chain links TRBV4-2 with TRBJ2-7, with 12 positions matching TRBD2. CDR3 size: 16 residues. J lost 4 bases, V lost 0 bases, and 4 bases had no gene match. Germline V gives CDR1 LGHNA, CDR2 YNFKEQ.